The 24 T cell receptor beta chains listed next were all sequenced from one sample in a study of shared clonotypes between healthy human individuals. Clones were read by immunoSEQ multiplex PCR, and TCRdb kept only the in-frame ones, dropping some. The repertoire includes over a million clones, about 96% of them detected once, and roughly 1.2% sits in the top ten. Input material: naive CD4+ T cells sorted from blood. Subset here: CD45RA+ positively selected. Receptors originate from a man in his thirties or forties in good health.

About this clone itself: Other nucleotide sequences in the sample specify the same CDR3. The CDR3 protein is CASSYGGTQYF. As DNA, the CDR3 is TGTGCCAGCAGTTACGGTGGTACCCAGTACTTC. The rearrangement links TRBV6-5 to TRBJ2-5; D uncertain. The CDR3 spans 11 residues. The V end lost 2 bases, the J end lost 8 bases, and 6 bases lay between the germline ends. CDR1 is MNHEY, CDR2 SVGAGI, per germline.

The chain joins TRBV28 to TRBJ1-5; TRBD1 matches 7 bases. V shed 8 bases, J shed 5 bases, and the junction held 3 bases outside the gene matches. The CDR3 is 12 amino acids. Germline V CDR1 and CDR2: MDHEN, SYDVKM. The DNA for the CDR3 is TGTGCCAGCGGGACAGTGGATCAGCCCCAGCATTTT. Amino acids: CASGTVDQPQHF.

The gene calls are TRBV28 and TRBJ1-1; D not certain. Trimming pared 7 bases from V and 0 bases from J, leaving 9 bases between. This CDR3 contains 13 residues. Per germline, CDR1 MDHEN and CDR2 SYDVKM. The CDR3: CASKSFMNTEAFF. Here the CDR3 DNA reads TGTGCCAGCAAGTCCTTCATGAACACTGAAGCTTTCTTT.

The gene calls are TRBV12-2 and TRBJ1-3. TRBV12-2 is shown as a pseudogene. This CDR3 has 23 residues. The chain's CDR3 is CASRLRVKPVERFGNFSGNTIYF. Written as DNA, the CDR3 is TGTGCAAGTCGCTTACGCGTCAAACCCGTCGAGCGATTCGGAAATTTCTCTGGAAACACCATATATTTT.

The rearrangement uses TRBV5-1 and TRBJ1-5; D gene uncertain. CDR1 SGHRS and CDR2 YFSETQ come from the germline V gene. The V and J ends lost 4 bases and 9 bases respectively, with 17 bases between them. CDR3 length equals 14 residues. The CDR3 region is CASSPGGSGLPQHF. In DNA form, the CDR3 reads TGCGCCAGCAGCCCTGGTGGCAGCGGTTTGCCCCAGCATTTT.

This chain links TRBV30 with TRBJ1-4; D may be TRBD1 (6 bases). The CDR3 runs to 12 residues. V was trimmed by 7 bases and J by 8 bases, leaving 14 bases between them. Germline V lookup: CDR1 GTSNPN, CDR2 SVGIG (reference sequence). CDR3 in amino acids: CAFSTGSEKLFF. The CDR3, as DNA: TGTGCCTTCTCAACAGGGTCGGAAAAACTGTTTTTT.

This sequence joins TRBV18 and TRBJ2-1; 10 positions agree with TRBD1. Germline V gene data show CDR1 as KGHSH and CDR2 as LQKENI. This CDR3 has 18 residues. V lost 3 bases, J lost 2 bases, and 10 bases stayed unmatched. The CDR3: CASSPRTGGITPYNEQFF. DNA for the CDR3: TGTGCCAGCTCACCCCGGACAGGGGGTATCACCCCCTACAATGAGCAGTTCTTC.

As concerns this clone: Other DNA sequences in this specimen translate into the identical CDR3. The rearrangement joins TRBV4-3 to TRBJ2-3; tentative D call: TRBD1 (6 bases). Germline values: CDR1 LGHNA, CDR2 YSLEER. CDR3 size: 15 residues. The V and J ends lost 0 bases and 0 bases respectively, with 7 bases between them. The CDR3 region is CASSQDRGSTDTQYF. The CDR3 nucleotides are TGCGCCAGCAGCCAAGATAGGGGGAGCACAGATACGCAGTATTTT.

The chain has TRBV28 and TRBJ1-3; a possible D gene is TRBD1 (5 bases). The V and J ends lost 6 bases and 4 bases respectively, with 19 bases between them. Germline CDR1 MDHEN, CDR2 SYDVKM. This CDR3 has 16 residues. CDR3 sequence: CASSLMGRFSGNTIYF. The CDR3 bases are TGTGCCAGCAGCCTGATGGGACGGTTCTCAGGAAACACCATATATTTT.

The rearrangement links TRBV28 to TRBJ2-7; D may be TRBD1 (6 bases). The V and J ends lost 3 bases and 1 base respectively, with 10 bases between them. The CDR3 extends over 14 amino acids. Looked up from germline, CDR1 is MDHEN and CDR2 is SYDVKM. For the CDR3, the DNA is TGTGCCAGCAGTTTCTTGACAGGTTCCTACGAGCAGTACTTC. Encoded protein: CASSFLTGSYEQYF.

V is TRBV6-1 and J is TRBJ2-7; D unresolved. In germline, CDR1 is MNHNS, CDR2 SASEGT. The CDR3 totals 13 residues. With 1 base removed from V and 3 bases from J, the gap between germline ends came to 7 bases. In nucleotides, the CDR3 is TGTGCCAGCAGTGAAGGGCAGATCTACGAGCAGTACTTC. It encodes CASSEGQIYEQYF.

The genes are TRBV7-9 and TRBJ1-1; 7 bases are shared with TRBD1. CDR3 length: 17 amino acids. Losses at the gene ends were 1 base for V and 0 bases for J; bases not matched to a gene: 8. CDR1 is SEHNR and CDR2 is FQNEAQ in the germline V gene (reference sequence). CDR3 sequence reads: CASSLVSGTALNTEAFF. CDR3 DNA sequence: TGTGCCAGCAGCTTAGTATCCGGGACAGCCTTGAACACTGAAGCTTTCTTT.

The chain's CDR3 is CASRETPLAPFYGYTF. The DNA for the CDR3 is TGTGCCAGCAGAGAGACTCCTTTGGCCCCTTTCTATGGCTACACCTTC. The genes are TRBV13 and TRBJ1-2; D not resolved. Germline values: CDR1 PRHDT, CDR2 FYEKMQ (reference sequence). Trimming took 6 bases from V and 4 from J, leaving 21 bases between them. The CDR3 is made up of 16 amino acids.

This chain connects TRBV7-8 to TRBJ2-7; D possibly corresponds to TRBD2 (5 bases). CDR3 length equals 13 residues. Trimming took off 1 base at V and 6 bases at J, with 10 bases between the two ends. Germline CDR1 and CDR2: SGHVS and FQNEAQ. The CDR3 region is CASSLGPSLEQYF. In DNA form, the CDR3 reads TGTGCCAGCAGCTTAGGCCCTAGCCTCGAGCAGTACTTC. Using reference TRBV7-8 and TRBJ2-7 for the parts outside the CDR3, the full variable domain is GAGVSQSPRYKVAKRGQDVALRCDPISGHVSLFWYQQALGQGPEFLTYFQNEAQLDKSGLPSDRFFAERPEGSVSTLKIQRTQQEDSAVYLCASSLGPSLEQYFGPGTRLTVT.

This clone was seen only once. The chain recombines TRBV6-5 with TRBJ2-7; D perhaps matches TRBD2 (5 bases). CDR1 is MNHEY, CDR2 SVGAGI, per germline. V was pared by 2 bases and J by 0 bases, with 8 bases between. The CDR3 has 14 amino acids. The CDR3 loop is CASSYTGTSYEQYF. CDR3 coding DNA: TGTGCCAGCAGTTACACGGGAACCTCCTACGAGCAGTACTTC.

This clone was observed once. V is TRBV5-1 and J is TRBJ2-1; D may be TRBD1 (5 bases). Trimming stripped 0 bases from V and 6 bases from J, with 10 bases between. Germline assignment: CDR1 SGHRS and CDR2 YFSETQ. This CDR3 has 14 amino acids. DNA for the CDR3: TGCGCCAGCAGCTTGGTGCAGGGTTCCAATGAGCAGTTCTTC. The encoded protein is CASSLVQGSNEQFF.

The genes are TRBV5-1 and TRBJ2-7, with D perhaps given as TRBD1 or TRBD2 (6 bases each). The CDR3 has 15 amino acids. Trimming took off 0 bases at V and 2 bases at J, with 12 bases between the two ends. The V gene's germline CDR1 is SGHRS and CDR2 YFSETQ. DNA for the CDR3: TGCGCCAGCAGCTTGGAGGGGGGCAGGCCCTACGAGCAGTACTTC. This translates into CASSLEGGRPYEQYF.

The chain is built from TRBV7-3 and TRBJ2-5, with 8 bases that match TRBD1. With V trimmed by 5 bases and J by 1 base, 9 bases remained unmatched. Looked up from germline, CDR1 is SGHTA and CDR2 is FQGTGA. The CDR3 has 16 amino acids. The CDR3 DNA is TGTGCCAGCAGCCCGGTGGGGACAGGACCCCAAGAGACCCAGTACTTC. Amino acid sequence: CASSPVGTGPQETQYF.

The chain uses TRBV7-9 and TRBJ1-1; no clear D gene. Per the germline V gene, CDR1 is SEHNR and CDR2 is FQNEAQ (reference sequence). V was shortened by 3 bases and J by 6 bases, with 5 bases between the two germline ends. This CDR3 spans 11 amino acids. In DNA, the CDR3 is TGTGCCAGCAGCTTCACCCCTGAAGCTTTCTTT. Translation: CASSFTPEAFF.

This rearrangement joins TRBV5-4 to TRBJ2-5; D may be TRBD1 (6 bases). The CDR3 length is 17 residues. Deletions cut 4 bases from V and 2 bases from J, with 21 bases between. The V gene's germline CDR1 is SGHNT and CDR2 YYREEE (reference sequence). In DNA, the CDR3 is TGTGCCAGCAGCCCAGGACAGTACCTAACCTCACAAGAGACCCAGTACTTC. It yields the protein CASSPGQYLTSQETQYF.

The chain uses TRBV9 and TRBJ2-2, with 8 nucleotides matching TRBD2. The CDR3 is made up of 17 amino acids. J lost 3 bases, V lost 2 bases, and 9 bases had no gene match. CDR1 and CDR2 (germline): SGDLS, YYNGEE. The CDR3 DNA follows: TGTGCCAGCAGCGTCTCGGGAGGGAGTCGTCACACCGGGGAGCTGTTTTTT. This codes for CASSVSGGSRHTGELFF.

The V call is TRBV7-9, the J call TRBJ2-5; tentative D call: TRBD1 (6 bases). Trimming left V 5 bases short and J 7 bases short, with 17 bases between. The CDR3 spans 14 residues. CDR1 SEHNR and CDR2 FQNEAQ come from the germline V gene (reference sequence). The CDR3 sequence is CASSLGQSKRTQYF. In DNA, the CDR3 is TGTGCCAGCAGCCTCGGACAGTCCAAGAGGACCCAGTACTTC.

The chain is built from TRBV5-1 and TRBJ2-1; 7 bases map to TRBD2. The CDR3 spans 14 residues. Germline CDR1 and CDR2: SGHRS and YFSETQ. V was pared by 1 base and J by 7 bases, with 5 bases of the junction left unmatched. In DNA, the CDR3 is TGCGCCAGCAGCTTGCTTGGGAGGGGAAATGAGCAGTTCTTC. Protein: CASSLLGRGNEQFF.

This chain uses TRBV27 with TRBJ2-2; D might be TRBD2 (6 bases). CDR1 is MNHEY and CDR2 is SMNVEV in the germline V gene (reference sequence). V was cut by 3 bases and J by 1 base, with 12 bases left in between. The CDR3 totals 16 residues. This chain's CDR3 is CASSLEWRGNTGELFF. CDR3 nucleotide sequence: TGTGCCAGCAGTTTGGAGTGGAGGGGGAACACCGGGGAGCTGTTTTTT.